This TCR beta chain was captured in a study of radiotherapy plus CTLA-4 blockade in lung cancer. Study as a whole: Objective responses emerged in roughly 20% of patients, and roughly 32% attained disease control.

Trimming pared 1 base from V and 4 bases from J, leaving 15 bases between. In germline, CDR1 is SGHDT, CDR2 YYEEEE. The CDR3 covers 16 residues. Using immunoSEQ multiplex PCR, the repertoire was profiled, and TCRdb retains in-frame clones only, with some absent. The sample carries around 44,000 clones, less than 90% recorded once. In regard to this clone: The antigen is not known.

Notes on the study in general: The study found tumor-derived TCR clones expanded in blood after radiotherapy plus ipilimumab.

Receiving focal radiation plus CTLA-4 blockade with ipilimumab were patients who had chemo-refractory metastatic non-small-cell lung cancer. The sequences come from peripheral blood, collected from a patient treated with radiotherapy plus ipilimumab. The chain recombines TRBV5-6 with TRBJ2-1; a possible D gene is TRBD2 (7 bases). This TCR derives from a human donor with non-small cell lung cancer that progressed on radiotherapy plus ipilimumab. Some clones in this sample may be carry-over from other donors' samples. CDR3 sequence (DNA): TGTGCCAGCAGCTTGTGGGGGGGGGCCATTTACAATGAGCAGTTCTTC. This translates into CASSLWGGAIYNEQFF.